The clone carrying this T cell receptor (beta chain) was seen repeatedly, ten times or more. Researchers collected around 10 milliliters of peripheral blood from every single donor. Total RNA extracted from each sample amounted to at least 5 micrograms. The entry originates in a study of blood T cells in healthy people across ages. The V gene lost 1 base and the J gene lost 4 bases, with 2 bases spanning the gap. Germline CDR1 and CDR2: SEHNR and FQNEAQ (reference sequence). The CDR3 runs 12 residues. Primers used in a second PCR of about 7 to 12 cycles were a sample-barcoded 5' primer and a J-beta primer mix. A single record per CDR3 protein comes from TCRdb applying MiXCR to the 5' RACE reads. The data hold hundreds of thousands of distinct CDR3 sequences, with 22% observed a single time.

J is TRBJ1-5 and V is TRBV7-9, with D unresolved. The clonotype comes from a man between 65 and 80 years old in good health. Sequenced material: blood. DNA of the CDR3: TGTGCCAGCAGCTTAGGTAATCAGCCCCAGCATTTT. It translates to CASSLGNQPQHF.